These 26 T cell receptor beta chains were sequenced from one sample in a study of vaccination and CD4 T cells after COVID-19. Sample treatment: approximately 9-day PBMC culture with coronavirus spike peptide pools or control peptides (ViraFEST assay). Their specific antigens are unknown. Sequencing of DNA taken from cultured CD4+ T cells relied on the Oncomine TCR Beta short-read assay. In TCRdb, the PCR reads were re-called with MiXCR into one record per CDR3 protein. Of under 5,000 distinct CDR3 sequences in the sample, about 77% were seen once. The sample taken for sequencing was CD4+ T cells from blood, cultured in vitro. The receptors originated from a human donor who had recovered from COVID-19.

This chain joins TRBV19 and TRBJ2-1; TRBD2 aligns across 11 bases. V dropped 3 bases and J dropped 9; count of bases not matched to a gene: 7. This CDR3 contains 15 residues. The germline V gene has CDR1 LNHDA and CDR2 SQIVND (reference sequence). CDR3 sequence: CASSIRLAGRGEQFF. CDR3 DNA: TGTGCCAGTAGTATTAGACTAGCGGGAAGAGGTGAGCAGTTCTTC. The variable domain in full, with the rest retrieved from reference TRBV19 and TRBJ2-1, is DGGITQSPKYLFRKEGQNVTLSCEQNLNHDAMYWYRQDPGQGLRLIYYSQIVNDFQKGDIAEGYSVSREKKESFPLTVTSAQKNPTAFYLCASSIRLAGRGEQFFGPGTRLTVL.

The chain couples TRBV7-3 to TRBJ2-5; 7 nucleotides match TRBD2. Germline V gene lookup returns CDR1 SGHTA and CDR2 FQGTGA. V lost 5 bases to trimming and J lost 5 bases; unmatched junction nucleotides: 11. The CDR3 loop spans 15 amino acids. The CDR3 loop is CASSRAGGLGETQYF. The CDR3 DNA reads TGTGCCAGCAGCCGGGCCGGGGGGTTGGGGGAGACCCAGTACTTC.

The rearrangement joins TRBV7-9 to TRBJ1-2; 7 bases are a match to TRBD1. CDR1 SEHNR and CDR2 FQNEAQ come from the germline V gene (reference sequence). The junction had 4 bases not matched to a gene; V was cut back by 6 bases and J by 3 bases. The CDR3 is 13 residues long. CDR3 nucleotide sequence: TGTGCCAGCAGAAAAACAGGGGACTATGGCTACACCTTC. It yields the protein CASRKTGDYGYTF.

The chain employs TRBV20-1 and TRBJ2-1, with 7 bases fitting TRBD2. Germline-derived CDR1 and CDR2 are DFQATT and SNEGSKA (reference sequence). The CDR3 is 18 amino acids. The V segment lost 1 base and the J segment 6 bases; nucleotides outside the gene matches: 18. In nucleotides, the CDR3 is TGCAGTGCTAGAGTATTAGGGACTGGGAGGGCCGGTACCAATGAGCAGTTCTTC. It is translated as CSARVLGTGRAGTNEQFF.

This sequence joins TRBV7-3 and TRBJ2-1; the D gene is possibly TRBD2 (5 bases). The CDR3 is made up of 13 amino acids. With 2 bases removed from V and 10 bases from J, the gap between germline ends came to 12 bases. The germline CDR1 and CDR2 sequences are SGHTA and FQGTGA. As DNA, the CDR3 is TGTGCCAGCAGCTTACGGGGTGGAGAAGAGCAGTTCTTC. Residues: CASSLRGGEEQFF.

The CDR3 nucleotides are TGTGCCACCAGCAGAGATTCAGGGGAAGAACAGCCCCAGCATTTT. It encodes CATSRDSGEEQPQHF. V is TRBV15 and J is TRBJ1-5; weak D call: TRBD1 (6 bases). V lost 0 bases to trimming and J lost 7 bases, with 13 bases between them. Germline-derived CDR1 and CDR2 are LNHNV and YYDKDF (reference sequence). This CDR3 region has 15 residues.

The V and J genes are TRBV20-1 and TRBJ1-2; TRBD1 might be the D (5 bases). Germline V gene sequence: CDR1 DFQATT, CDR2 SNEGSKA (reference sequence). V lost 5 bases, J lost 8 bases, and 30 bases lay in between. The CDR3 sequence is 17 residues long. The CDR3 here is CSADPLSSGQPSGGYTF. CDR3 coding DNA: TGCAGTGCTGATCCCCTGAGTTCAGGGCAGCCCTCTGGAGGCTACACCTTC.

V and J are TRBV7-9 and TRBJ2-3; TRBD1 is a possible D gene (5 bases). V lost 0 bases and J lost 5, with 15 bases in between. CDR1 and CDR2 from the germline V gene are SEHNR and FQNEAQ (reference sequence). The CDR3 covers 16 residues. The CDR3 here is CASSLALGQGIDTQYF. Here the CDR3 DNA reads TGTGCCAGCAGCTTAGCGTTGGGGCAGGGTATAGATACGCAGTATTTT. The variable domain in full, completed from reference TRBV7-9 and TRBJ2-3, reads DTGVSQNPRHKITKRGQNVTFRCDPISEHNRLYWYRQTLGQGPEFLTYFQNEAQLEKSRLLSDRFSAERPKGSFSTLEIQRTEQGDSAMYLCASSLALGQGIDTQYFGPGTRLTVL.

The chain combines TRBV20-1 with TRBJ1-6; 7 bases line up with TRBD1. CDR1 is DFQATT, CDR2 SNEGSKA, per germline (reference sequence). This CDR3 comprises 14 residues. The junction had 4 bases not matched to a gene; V was cut back by 6 bases and J by 2 bases. The CDR3 coding sequence is TGCAGTGCAAAACAGGGGACCTATAATTCACCCCTCCACTTT. This codes for CSAKQGTYNSPLHF.

The DNA of the CDR3 is TGCGCCAGCAGCCAAGATCCTAGAGGCACAGATACGCAGTATTTT. Translated: CASSQDPRGTDTQYF. The chain has TRBV4-3 and TRBJ2-3; no reliable D call. Germline CDR1 LGHNA, CDR2 YSLEER. The germline V and J ends were trimmed by 0 bases and 1 base, with 8 bases remaining between them. This CDR3 is 15 amino acids long.

The chain links TRBV5-4 to TRBJ2-5; 10 bases match TRBD2. The CDR3 loop spans 15 amino acids. CDR1 is SGHNT, CDR2 YYREEE, per germline (reference sequence). Losses at the gene ends were 3 bases for V and 2 bases for J; bases not matched to a gene: 4. The CDR3 loop is CASSSKLAGQETQYF. In DNA, the CDR3 is TGTGCCAGCAGCTCTAAACTAGCGGGACAAGAGACCCAGTACTTC.

In this sample, this clonotype turned up a few times. The chain has TRBV19 and TRBJ1-5; TRBD1 agrees at 9 bases. This CDR3 has 15 residues. Germline lookup yields CDR1 LNHDA and CDR2 SQIVND (reference sequence). Trimming removed 1 base from V and 9 bases from J; junction bases left unmatched: 7. In DNA form, the CDR3 reads TGTGCCAGTAGTATAGCTGGACAGGGGAGTTGGCCCCAGCATTTT. Protein: CASSIAGQGSWPQHF.

In its sample, this clonotype was seen a few times. This chain uses TRBV20-1 with TRBJ1-1; D perhaps matches TRBD1 (6 bases). Deletions cut 1 base from V and 1 base from J, with 10 bases between. Germline values: CDR1 DFQATT, CDR2 SNEGSKA (reference sequence). The CDR3 covers 14 residues. CDR3 loop: CSARGAGANTEAFF. In DNA, the CDR3 is TGCAGTGCTAGAGGGGCAGGGGCGAACACTGAAGCTTTCTTT.

This rearrangement joins TRBV6-1 to TRBJ2-7, with TRBD2 matching 13 bases. The J segment lost 4 bases and the V segment lost 6 bases, leaving 6 bases of the junction unmatched. The CDR3 sequence is 15 residues long. Looked up from germline, CDR1 is MNHNS and CDR2 is SASEGT. The DNA of the CDR3 is TGTGCCAGCAGACCCGGACTAGCGGGAGTGTACGAGCAGTACTTC. Translating it yields CASRPGLAGVYEQYF.

CDR3 DNA: TGTGCCAGCAGTGCCATGGGTGAACAAGCTTTCTTT. It translates to CASSAMGEQAFF. The J gene is TRBJ1-1, the V gene TRBV27; no clear D. V shed 5 bases and J shed 9 bases, with 13 bases lying between them. CDR1 MNHEY and CDR2 SMNVEV come from the germline V gene (reference sequence). The CDR3 extends over 12 amino acids.

The sample holds one count of this clonotype. The junction and the germline gene differ at one end; a read error may be behind it. The J gene is TRBJ1-1, the V gene TRBV20-1, with a possible D match to TRBD1 (5 bases). The CDR3 has 13 residues. Germline V lookup: CDR1 DFQATT, CDR2 SNEGSKA (reference sequence). The CDR3 DNA sequence: TGCAGTGCCAGAGTCCAGGGAGGTACTGAAGCTTTCTTT. Protein sequence: CSARVQGGTEAFF.

The V call is TRBV7-8, the J call TRBJ1-1; no clear D. Per germline, CDR1 SGHVS and CDR2 FQNEAQ. The CDR3 sequence is 14 residues long. V was clipped by 4 bases and J by 1 base, with 10 bases between them. The CDR3 DNA follows: TGTGCCAGCAGCTCGCGACGGCAGAACACTGAAGCTTTCTTT. This codes for CASSSRRQNTEAFF.

The chain recombines TRBV15 with TRBJ2-5; perhaps TRBD1 as D (5 bases). This CDR3 region has 15 residues. V lost 6 bases, J lost 2 bases, and 16 bases lay in between. The germline V gene encodes CDR1 LNHNV and CDR2 YYDKDF (reference sequence). The CDR3 loop is CATRKFRESQETQYF. In DNA form, the CDR3 reads TGTGCCACCAGAAAGTTCAGGGAATCACAAGAGACCCAGTACTTC.

This clonotype was observed a few times. The chain has TRBV7-9 and TRBJ1-2; TRBD1 might be the D (5 bases). The V gene lost 4 bases and the J gene lost 2 bases, with 11 bases spanning the gap. This CDR3 has 14 amino acids. Germline lookup yields CDR1 SEHNR and CDR2 FQNEAQ (reference sequence). CDR3 coding DNA: TGTGCCAGCAGCTACGGGGGAGAAAACTATGGCTACACCTTC. Protein product: CASSYGGENYGYTF.

In its sample, this clonotype was seen a few times. DNA for the CDR3: TGTGCCAGCAGCTCTTACTACGAGCAGTACTTC. Translating gives CASSSYYEQYF. V and J are TRBV7-2 and TRBJ2-7; D is unclear. CDR3 size: 11 residues. Trimming removed 4 bases at V and 3 bases at J, with 4 bases between. Germline-derived CDR1 and CDR2 are SGHTA and FQGNSA.

This clonotype occurred a few times. This chain joins TRBV19 and TRBJ1-5; D unclear. Trimming removed 5 bases from V and 3 bases from J, with 8 bases in between. CDR1 and CDR2 from the germline V gene are LNHDA and SQIVND (reference sequence). CDR3 size: 13 residues. CDR3 amino acids: CASSPPYNQPQHF. DNA of the CDR3: TGTGCCAGTAGTCCCCCATACAATCAGCCCCAGCATTTT.

By share, this clonotype counts as hyperexpanded. The chain couples TRBV19 to TRBJ1-5; 10 bases are shared with TRBD1. Germline-derived CDR1 and CDR2 are LNHDA and SQIVND (reference sequence). The CDR3 loop spans 16 amino acids. V shed 2 bases and J 3 bases; nucleotides not matched to a gene: 4. The CDR3 DNA sequence: TGTGCCAGTAGTATACGGGGACAGGGGTCCAATCAGCCCCAGCATTTT. Its translation is CASSIRGQGSNQPQHF.

The rearrangement uses TRBV20-1 and TRBJ1-5, with D unresolved. This CDR3 is built from 12 residues. Germline V gene sequence: CDR1 DFQATT, CDR2 SNEGSKA (reference sequence). The ends were cut back, 5 bases at V and 3 bases at J, with 8 bases in the middle. In DNA, the CDR3 is TGCAGTGCTGGCTCCAACAATCAGCCCCAGCATTTT. Translating gives CSAGSNNQPQHF.

The chain recombines TRBV10-3 with TRBJ1-1; weak D call: TRBD1 (6 bases). Germline V gives CDR1 ENHRY, CDR2 SYGVKD. V dropped 6 bases and J dropped 1 base, with 9 bases sitting between them. This CDR3 region has 13 residues. Written as DNA, the CDR3 is TGTGCCATCAGCAGGACAGAGAACACTGAAGCTTTCTTT. Translation: CAISRTENTEAFF.

V and J are TRBV7-2 and TRBJ1-2; 7 positions agree with TRBD1. The length of the CDR3 is 17 residues. CDR1 and CDR2 from the germline V gene are SGHTA and FQGNSA. Trimming cost V 3 bases and J 4 bases; bases outside gene matches: 14. The DNA for the CDR3 is TGTGCCAGCAGCTTTCGGGCAGGGGGTGTAGGGGTCTATGGCTACACCTTC. Protein product: CASSFRAGGVGVYGYTF.

In regard to this clonotype: No DNA is shown, since the ends of the CDR3 on it are uncertain; the CDR3 is the one TCRdb lists. The gene calls are TRBV7-5 and TRBJ1-2; the table's D call, TRBD1, was not checked against the DNA. TRBV7-5 is tagged as a pseudogene. The CDR3 is 16 residues long, counting both termini. This chain's CDR3 is CISVPESNRDRVWPDF.